These 3 T cell receptor beta chains were all obtained from the same sample, sequenced in a study of cytomegalovirus exposure and HLA in healthy donors. It was with 60 Vbeta and 13 Jbeta primers that the PCR ran. The assay was immunoSEQ multiplex PCR, and TCRdb's table has in-frame clones only and misses some. The table includes about 120,000 clones, 80% to 85% detected once. The sequencing input was PBMCs. These receptors all stem from a man between 25 and 39 years old in good health and CMV-seronegative.

The chain combines TRBV5-1 with TRBJ2-7; 10 bases line up with TRBD1. The CDR3 extends over 15 amino acids. Germline CDR1 is SGHRS and CDR2 is YFSETQ. V lost 0 bases to trimming and J lost 9 bases; unmatched junction nucleotides: 9. This chain's CDR3 is CASSLGGTGAVGQYF. The CDR3 DNA sequence: TGCGCCAGCAGCTTGGGGGGGACAGGGGCTGTGGGGCAGTACTTC. Looking up the rest from reference TRBV5-1 and TRBJ2-7 gives the full variable domain: KAGVTQTPRYLIKTRGQQVTLSCSPISGHRSVSWYQQTPGQGLQFLFEYFSETQRNKGNFPGRFSGRQFSNSRSEMNVSTLELGDSALYLCASSLGGTGAVGQYFGPGTRLTVT.

This chain uses TRBV6-1 with TRBJ1-5; D is unresolved. V was cut by 7 bases and J by 3 bases, with 7 bases left in between. CDR3 length: 12 residues. Germline V gene sequence: CDR1 MNHNS, CDR2 SASEGT. CDR3 region: CASMGDNQPQHF. CDR3 nucleotide sequence: TGTGCCAGCATGGGAGACAATCAGCCCCAGCATTTT.

This chain links TRBV9 with TRBJ2-3; 10 nucleotides match TRBD2. Germline V CDR1 and CDR2: SGDLS, YYNGEE. Trimming took 1 base from V and 1 from J; bases not matched to a gene: 0. The CDR3 loop spans 15 amino acids. The chain's CDR3 is CASSVLAGGTDTQYF. The CDR3 nucleotides read TGTGCCAGCAGCGTACTAGCGGGGGGCACAGATACGCAGTATTTT.